These T cell receptor beta chains were read from a single sample in a study of blood T cell repertoires in COVID-19. Sequencing was performed with immunoSEQ multiplex PCR; in TCRdb, only in-frame clones are kept and a portion is missing. This sample has hundreds of thousands of clones; approximately 88% occur once, and the top ten carry 10% to 15%. The sequenced sample was peripheral blood. The source of these receptors is a woman in her forties or fifties with COVID-19, enrolled during active disease. Both conserved end residues are part of each CDR3.

V,J,CDR3
TRBV19,TRBJ2-7,CASSREGEQYF
TRBV5-1,TRBJ1-2,CASSPRTGSIASNYGYTF
TRBV27,TRBJ2-5,CASRLRGTLYQETQYF
TRBV5-1,TRBJ1-1,CASSLEGGTEAFF
TRBV2,TRBJ1-1,CASSDLEAFF
TRBV5-1,TRBJ1-1,CASSLAEGDTEAFF
TRBV10-3,TRBJ1-5,CAISESQDRYQPQHF
TRBV7-9,TRBJ1-1,CASSLQGRRGTEAFF
TRBV5-1,TRBJ2-7,CASSLAFGAGTYEQYF
TRBV6-5,TRBJ1-1,CARGGNTEAFF
TRBV29-1,TRBJ1-2,CSVVGYRDSYGYTF
TRBV6-5,TRBJ2-3,CASRPGTGGPDTQYF
TRBV7-9,TRBJ2-1,CASAGSSYNEQFF
TRBV24-1,TRBJ2-3,CATSDALAGGIADTQYF
TRBV27,TRBJ1-5,CASSDRGGNQPQHF
TRBV7-8,TRBJ2-7,CASSSRQESYEQYF
TRBV7-3,TRBJ2-4,CASSRTRGEADKNIQYF
TRBV7-2,TRBJ2-1,CASSLDYGNEQFF
TRBV5-8,TRBJ1-3,CASNPGSSGNTIYF
TRBV5-1,TRBJ1-1,CASSLVANTEAFF
TRBV5-6,TRBJ1-2,CASGQGFANYGYTF
TRBV10-3,TRBJ1-2,CAIRTGTGANYGYTF
TRBV9,TRBJ1-1,CASSARGGGEAFF
TRBV28,TRBJ2-7,CASRFTLQGTNEQYF
TRBV7-2,TRBJ2-3,CASSHPRGSTDTQYF
TRBV30,TRBJ2-1,CAWSGRGGNNEQFF
TRBV29-1,TRBJ2-3,CSVDRLTDTQYF
TRBV19,TRBJ1-4,CASSVGQVGKLFF
TRBV30,TRBJ1-2,CASNRDYGYTF
TRBV6-5,TRBJ2-3,CASSYSRVTDTQYF
TRBV5-4,TRBJ2-1,CASSAGTGKVNEQFF
TRBV5-6,TRBJ2-3,CASSSGSYPTDTQYF
TRBV7-9,TRBJ1-2,CASSLTGPVGYTF
TRBV2,TRBJ1-2,CASTRALGQGGNYGYTF
TRBV7-9,TRBJ1-1,CASSLAGSLAAFF
TRBV27,TRBJ1-2,CASSGTGNSYGYTF
TRBV6-4,TRBJ2-3,CASSVAGTSTDTQYF
TRBV19,TRBJ2-1,CASRLTGGSYNEQFF
TRBV28,TRBJ2-2,CASGPGANTGELFF
TRBV5-1,TRBJ1-1,CASSLGGRATEAFF
TRBV5-4,TRBJ2-1,CASSYSAGAGEQFF
TRBV6-5,TRBJ2-5,CASRKTRRETQYF
TRBV6-5,TRBJ1-1,CASSYTGYTEAFF
TRBV13,TRBJ1-2,CASSLIRGYGYTF
TRBV5-4,TRBJ1-2,CASSIGTGVGGYTF
TRBV27,TRBJ2-3,CASSLRRGSQDTQYF
TRBV9,TRBJ2-7,CASSPTVGVNEQYF
TRBV30,TRBJ1-1,CAWNPLGGGEAFF
TRBV9,TRBJ2-1,CASSVGVRTGSYNEQFF
TRBV3-1/TRBV3-2,TRBJ1-2,CASSQGAGGNGYTF